Each of the 27 T cell receptor beta chains below was sequenced from the same sample in a study of T cells in Graves' hyperthyroidism and ophthalmopathy. What was amplified from RNA transcripts were TCR beta CDR3 regions. First-round RT-PCR targeting the TCR CDR3 was performed with the HTBI primer set. TCRdb reprocessed the multiplex PCR reads via MiXCR and lists one record per CDR3 protein. The sample has under 550,000 distinct CDR3 sequences; 20% are singletons. Sequencing used blood. The receptors originated from a man aged 35 to 55 with Graves' ophthalmopathy.

The chain combines TRBV7-8 with TRBJ2-5, with TRBD2 as a possible D gene (5 bases). CDR3 length: 15 residues. The germline CDR1 and CDR2 sequences are SGHVS and FQNEAQ. Trimming shortened V by 3 bases and J by 5 bases, and 16 bases separated the two germline ends. The CDR3 loop is CASSFLRGPWETQYF. Here the CDR3 DNA reads TGTGCCAGCAGCTTCCTTCGGGGTCCGTGGGAGACCCAGTACTTC.

Turning to this clonotype: One end of the junction varies from germline; a read error may be responsible. V and J are TRBV6-5 and TRBJ1-1; tentatively, D is TRBD1 (6 bases). CDR1 MNHEY and CDR2 SVGAGI come from the germline V gene. The CDR3 runs to 15 residues. CDR3 sequence reads: CASSYTGGLNTEAFF. Written as DNA, the CDR3 is TGTGCCAGCAGTTACACTGGGGGGCTGAACACTGAGGCTTTCTTT.

The chain joins TRBV7-9 to TRBJ2-1, with TRBD1 matching 8 bases. The ends lost 5 bases at V and 8 bases at J; junction bases unmatched: 11. CDR1 is SEHNR, CDR2 FQNEAQ, per germline (reference sequence). CDR3 length equals 15 residues. The DNA for the CDR3 is TGTGCCAGCAGCAAAAGAGGTCAGGGGGCATATGAGCAGTTCTTC. Translating gives CASSKRGQGAYEQFF. The full variable domain, with the rest looked up from reference TRBV7-9 and TRBJ2-1, is DTGVSQNPRHKITKRGQNVTFRCDPISEHNRLYWYRQTLGQGPEFLTYFQNEAQLEKSRLLSDRFSAERPKGSFSTLEIQRTEQGDSAMYLCASSKRGQGAYEQFFGPGTRLTVL.

As concerns this clonotype: A read error is likely, as this CDR3 ends without the conserved phenylalanine or tryptophan. V gene TRBV30 combines with J gene TRBJ2-7; 7 nucleotides line up with TRBD1. There are 12 residues in the CDR3. CDR1 is GTSNPN, CDR2 SVGIG, per germline (reference sequence). Losses at the gene ends were 4 bases for V and 6 bases for J; bases not matched to a gene: 6. CDR3 protein: CAWTGGRSEQYL. In nucleotides, the CDR3 is TGTGCCTGGACAGGGGGAAGGAGCGAGCAGTACCTC.

V gene TRBV7-2 combines with J gene TRBJ1-4; a possible D gene is TRBD1 (6 bases). The V end was cut by 2 bases, the J end by 11 bases, with 15 bases between. The germline gives CDR1 SGHTA, CDR2 FQGNSA. CDR3 size: 14 residues. The CDR3 sequence: CASSLRGGGDKLFF. The CDR3 nucleotides are TGTGCCAGCAGCTTAAGGGGGGGGGGTGACAAACTGTTTTTT.

This clonotype was recorded a few times. This chain connects TRBV11-2 to TRBJ2-7; the D gene is possibly TRBD2 (5 bases). This CDR3 is 16 amino acids long. V shed 2 bases and J shed 9 bases, with 23 bases lying between them. Germline assignment: CDR1 SGHAT and CDR2 FQNNGV. The CDR3 sequence is CASSLRGLETSGGQYF. The DNA for the CDR3 is TGTGCCAGCAGCTTAAGAGGTTTAGAGACGTCTGGAGGGCAGTACTTC. The full variable domain, its missing parts supplied by reference TRBV11-2 and TRBJ2-7, is EAGVAQSPRYKIIEKRQSVAFWCNPISGHATLYWYQQILGQGPKLLIQFQNNGVVDDSQLPKDRFSAERLKGVDSTLKIQPAKLEDSAVYLCASSLRGLETSGGQYFGPGTRLTVT.

This clonotype was found many times. The rearrangement uses TRBV6-1 and TRBJ2-7; D gene unclear. CDR3 length: 16 amino acids. V was trimmed by 5 bases and J by 0 bases, leaving 17 bases between them. CDR1 is MNHNS, CDR2 SASEGT, per germline. Here the CDR3 reads CASSFSPGSSSYEQYF. The CDR3 coding sequence is TGTGCCAGCAGTTTTTCGCCCGGTTCTTCCTCCTACGAGCAGTACTTC.

This clonotype has at least ten counts. The gene calls are TRBV7-9 and TRBJ2-2; 15 positions match TRBD2. V shed 5 bases, J shed 6 bases, and the junction held 4 bases outside the gene matches. This CDR3 spans 16 amino acids. CDR1 is SEHNR, CDR2 FQNEAQ, per germline (reference sequence). The chain's CDR3 is CASSLRTSGGAGELFF. In DNA form, the CDR3 reads TGTGCCAGCAGCCTCCGGACTAGCGGGGGGGCCGGGGAGCTGTTTTTT. Complete variable domain (other parts from reference TRBV7-9 and TRBJ2-2): DTGVSQNPRHKITKRGQNVTFRCDPISEHNRLYWYRQTLGQGPEFLTYFQNEAQLEKSRLLSDRFSAERPKGSFSTLEIQRTEQGDSAMYLCASSLRTSGGAGELFFGEGSRLTVL.

The table lists this clonotype with many counts. The V and J genes are TRBV28 and TRBJ2-3; a weak D match, TRBD1 (7 bases). V lost 6 bases and J lost 6, with 25 bases in between. The germline CDR1 and CDR2 sequences are MDHEN and SYDVKM. The CDR3 runs to 17 residues. Written as DNA, the CDR3 is TGTGCCAGCAGCCTACGACCCGGAAGGAGGGGGCTGGATACGCAGTATTTT. Its protein is CASSLRPGRRGLDTQYF.

J is TRBJ2-3 and V is TRBV2; D may correspond to TRBD1 or TRBD2 (5 bases each). The CDR3 runs to 14 residues. Trimming removed 6 bases from V and 3 bases from J, with 13 bases in between. Germline CDR1 is SNHLY and CDR2 is FYNNEI. The CDR3: CASRRAGSTDTQYF. Written as DNA, the CDR3 is TGTGCCAGCAGGAGGGCAGGGTCAACAGATACGCAGTATTTT.

Turning to this clonotype: This may come from a read error, since a much larger clone is one base off. This chain joins TRBV18 and TRBJ1-4, with D maybe TRBD1 (6 bases). This CDR3 is 15 amino acids long. Per the germline V gene, CDR1 is KGHSH and CDR2 is LQKENI. The chain's CDR3 is CASSPRGADNERLFF. The CDR3 nucleotides are TGTGCCAGCTCACCAAGGGGGGCGGATAATGAAAGACTGTTTTTT.

Comments on this clonotype: As the CDR3 is not closed by the conserved phenylalanine or tryptophan, this likely results from a read error. This chain's CDR3 is CASSSPSSKNIQYL. The DNA of the CDR3 is TGTGCCAGCAGTTCCCCCTCTTCCAAAAACATTCAGTACTTA. The J gene is TRBJ2-4, the V gene TRBV27; no definite D call. V was shortened by 4 bases and J by 2 bases, with 9 bases between the two germline ends. CDR1 is MNHEY, CDR2 SMNVEV, per germline (reference sequence). The CDR3 loop spans 14 amino acids.

The rearrangement joins TRBV7-2 to TRBJ2-7, with TRBD2 matching 11 bases. The CDR3 contains 15 residues. Losses at the gene ends were 5 bases for V and 0 bases for J; bases not matched to a gene: 3. Germline CDR1 reads SGHTA; CDR2 reads FQGNSA. In DNA form, the CDR3 reads TGTGCCAGCAGCACCGGGACTAGCGGCTCCTACGAGCAGTACTTC. This sequence encodes CASSTGTSGSYEQYF.

At least ten counts were recorded for this clonotype. CDR3 region: CASSPGLRAYEQYF. DNA of the CDR3: TGTGCCAGCAGCCCGGGACTTCGGGCCTACGAGCAGTACTTC. The J gene is TRBJ2-7, the V gene TRBV28; perhaps TRBD2 as D (6 bases). Germline V lookup: CDR1 MDHEN, CDR2 SYDVKM. The CDR3 contains 14 residues. Trimming removed 6 bases from V and 2 bases from J, with 14 bases in between.

This clonotype was recorded a few times. V usage is TRBV7-9 and J usage is TRBJ2-7; D call uncertain. V was shortened by 0 bases and J by 2 bases, with 11 bases between the two germline ends. The CDR3 has 15 residues. The germline CDR1 and CDR2 sequences are SEHNR and FQNEAQ (reference sequence). CDR3 loop: CASSLARRDTYEQYF. The DNA of the CDR3 is TGTGCCAGCAGCTTAGCGCGCAGAGACACCTACGAGCAGTACTTC.

The genes are TRBV10-3 and TRBJ1-1; 7 positions agree with TRBD1. The CDR3 has 12 residues. Germline V CDR1 and CDR2: ENHRY, SYGVKD. The J segment lost 7 bases and the V segment lost 10 bases, leaving 9 bases of the junction unmatched. The CDR3 loop is CANPTGPFEAFF. Here the CDR3 DNA reads TGTGCCAACCCGACAGGGCCCTTTGAAGCTTTCTTT.

This clonotype was recorded many times. CDR3 protein: CASSPGQRGTEAFF. CDR3 bases: TGTGCCAGCTCACCGGGACAGAGGGGCACTGAAGCTTTCTTT. This chain connects TRBV18 to TRBJ1-1, with 7 bases matching TRBD1. This CDR3 has 14 residues. Per the germline V gene, CDR1 is KGHSH and CDR2 is LQKENI. V was pared by 3 bases and J by 4 bases, with 5 bases of the junction left unmatched.

The chain has TRBV6-2 or TRBV6-3 and TRBJ2-3, with no clear D. V lost 6 bases and J lost 0, with 16 bases in between. This CDR3 region has 16 residues. Germline assignment: CDR1 MNHEY and CDR2 SVGEGT. The CDR3 reads CASSSRVHTSTDTQYF. The CDR3, as DNA: TGTGCCAGCAGCTCTCGAGTCCATACTAGCACAGATACGCAGTATTTT.

Turning to this clonotype: An end of the junction does not agree with germline; a read error may underlie this. The rearrangement links TRBV14 to TRBJ2-7; maybe TRBD2 (6 bases). This CDR3 is 15 amino acids long. Germline V gene sequence: CDR1 SGHDN, CDR2 FVKESK. The CDR3 sequence is CAGSPVGSGNYEQYF. The CDR3 nucleotides are TGTGCCGGCAGCCCCGTTGGTAGCGGAAACTACGAGCAGTACTTC.

In this sample, this clonotype turned up a few times. A much larger clone differs from this one at a single base, so this may be a read error. The chain is built from TRBV11-1 and TRBJ2-7, with 7 bases identical to TRBD1. Germline CDR1 is SGHAT and CDR2 is FQDESV (reference sequence). This CDR3 region has 13 residues. CDR3 DNA sequence: TGTGCCAGCAGCTTAGAGGGGGCGTACGGGCAGTACTTC. This sequence encodes CASSLEGAYGQYF.

Ten or more counts support this clonotype. The chain has TRBV6-2 or TRBV6-3 and TRBJ1-5, with unresolved D. V lost 6 bases to trimming and J lost 3 bases, with 12 bases between them. The CDR3 loop spans 14 amino acids. Germline V gene lookup returns CDR1 MNHEY and CDR2 SVGEGT. CDR3 DNA: TGTGCCAGCAGATGGGGTGTTCCCAATCAGCCCCAGCATTTT. Its translation: CASRWGVPNQPQHF.

This clonotype has a count of ten or more. This chain connects TRBV7-8 to TRBJ2-2, with D possibly called TRBD1 or TRBD2 (5 bases each). Germline values: CDR1 SGHVS, CDR2 FQNEAQ. Deletions cut 2 bases from V and 3 bases from J, with 13 bases between. This CDR3 is built from 16 residues. The CDR3 protein is CASSLMGPFHTGELFF. In nucleotides, the CDR3 is TGTGCCAGCAGCTTAATGGGACCCTTTCACACCGGGGAGCTGTTTTTT.

This clonotype was detected only a few times. The rearrangement uses TRBV24-1 and TRBJ2-1; 7 nucleotides match TRBD1. The CDR3 length is 15 residues. Germline CDR1 KGHDR, CDR2 SFDVKD. The V and J ends lost 2 bases and 5 bases, in that order; junction bases with no gene match: 5. The CDR3: CATSDSLGQNNEQFF. CDR3 in DNA: TGTGCCACCAGTGATTCCCTGGGACAGAACAATGAGCAGTTCTTC.

This clonotype was observed many times. This chain's CDR3 is CASSLPGQGNEKLFF. The CDR3 bases are TGTGCCAGCTCACTGCCGGGACAGGGAAATGAAAAACTGTTTTTT. This chain uses TRBV7-9 with TRBJ1-4; 9 bases are a match to TRBD1. Per germline, CDR1 SEHNR and CDR2 FQNEAQ (reference sequence). The CDR3 runs to 15 residues. V was clipped by 8 bases and J by 5 bases; unmatched bases: 9.

The J gene is TRBJ1-4, the V gene TRBV20-1, with TRBD1 identical over 7 bases. CDR3 length equals 14 residues. Unmatched junction bases numbered 11, after V lost 4 bases and J lost 9 bases. Germline V gene data show CDR1 as DFQATT and CDR2 as SNEGSKA (reference sequence). CDR3 nucleotide sequence: TGCAGTGCTAAGGGGGCACGACCCAGTAAAAAACTGTTTTTT. Translation gives CSAKGARPSKKLFF.

CDR3 in amino acids: CSARRESAEAFF. The CDR3 coding sequence is TGCAGTGCTAGGCGGGAGTCTGCTGAAGCTTTCTTT. The chain recombines TRBV20-1 with TRBJ1-1; D not certain. This CDR3 region has 12 residues. V was clipped by 3 bases and J by 6 bases, with 11 bases between them. The V gene's germline CDR1 is DFQATT and CDR2 SNEGSKA (reference sequence).

In this sample, this clonotype turned up many times. This chain links TRBV11-2 with TRBJ2-7; 7 nucleotides line up with TRBD2. Trimming cost V 2 bases and J 5 bases; bases outside gene matches: 12. In germline, CDR1 is SGHAT, CDR2 FQNNGV. The CDR3 spans 16 residues. CDR3 in DNA: TGTGCCAGCAGCTTACCCTTGGCGGGAGAAGAGCACGAGCAGTACTTC. This gives the protein CASSLPLAGEEHEQYF.